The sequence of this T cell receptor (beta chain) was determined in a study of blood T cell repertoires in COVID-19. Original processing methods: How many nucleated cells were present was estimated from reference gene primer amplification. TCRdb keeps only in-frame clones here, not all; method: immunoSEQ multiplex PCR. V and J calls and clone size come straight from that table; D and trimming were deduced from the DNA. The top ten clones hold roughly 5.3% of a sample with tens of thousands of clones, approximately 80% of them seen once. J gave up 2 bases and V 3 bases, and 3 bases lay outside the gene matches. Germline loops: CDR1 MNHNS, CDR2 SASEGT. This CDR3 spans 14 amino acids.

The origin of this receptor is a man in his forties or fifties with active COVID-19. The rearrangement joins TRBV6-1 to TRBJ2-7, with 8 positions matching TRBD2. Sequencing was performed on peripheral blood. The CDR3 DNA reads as TGTGCCAGCAGTGACCTAGCGGGCCCCTACGAGCAGTACTTC. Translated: CASSDLAGPYEQYF.